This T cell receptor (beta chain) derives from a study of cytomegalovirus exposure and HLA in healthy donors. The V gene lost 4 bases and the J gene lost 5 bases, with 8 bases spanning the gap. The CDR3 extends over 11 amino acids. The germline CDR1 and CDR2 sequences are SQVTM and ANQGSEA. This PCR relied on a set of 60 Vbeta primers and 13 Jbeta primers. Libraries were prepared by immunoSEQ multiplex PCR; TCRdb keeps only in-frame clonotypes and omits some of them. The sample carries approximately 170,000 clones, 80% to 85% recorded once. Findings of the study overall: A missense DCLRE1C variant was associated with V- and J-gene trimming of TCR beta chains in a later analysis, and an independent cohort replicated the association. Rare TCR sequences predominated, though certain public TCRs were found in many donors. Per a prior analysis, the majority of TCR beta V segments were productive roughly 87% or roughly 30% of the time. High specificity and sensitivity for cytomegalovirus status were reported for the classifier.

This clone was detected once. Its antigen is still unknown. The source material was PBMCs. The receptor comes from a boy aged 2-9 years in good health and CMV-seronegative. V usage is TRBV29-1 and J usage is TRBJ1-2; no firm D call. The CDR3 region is CSVAHLYGYTF. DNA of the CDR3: TGCAGCGTTGCGCACCTATATGGCTACACCTTC.